A single sample is the source of the 9 T cell receptor beta chains below, sequenced in a study of beta chain features in type 1 diabetes. Every bit of the isolated RNA underwent reverse transcription, so sequencing read expressed TCRB transcripts. The data were produced by immunoSEQ multiplex PCR, yet TCRdb's version contains in-frame clones alone and is incomplete. The sample contains about 350,000 clones, around 19% of which appear only once. Sequenced input: naive CD4+ T cells from blood. All receptors come from a woman younger than 35 in good health.

In its sample, this clone was seen a few times. Other DNA sequences in this sample translate to the same CDR3. The V gene is TRBV9, the J gene TRBJ2-3; weak D call: TRBD2 (7 bases). V shed 0 bases and J shed 2 bases, with 10 bases lying between them. Germline values: CDR1 SGDLS, CDR2 YYNGEE. CDR3 length: 15 amino acids. The CDR3 reads CASSVAGGHTDTQYF. CDR3 DNA sequence: TGTGCCAGCAGCGTAGCGGGGGGACACACAGATACGCAGTATTTT.

This clone was observed a single time. The chain combines TRBV9 with TRBJ2-2, with D maybe TRBD2 (6 bases). Germline CDR1 and CDR2: SGDLS and YYNGEE. Trimming stripped 3 bases from V and 6 bases from J, with 9 bases between. The CDR3 covers 13 residues. The CDR3 sequence: CASSARLAGELFF. DNA of the CDR3: TGTGCCAGCAGCGCTCGACTAGCCGGGGAGCTGTTTTTT.

For this clone: The limits of the CDR3 on the DNA are not certain, so only TCRdb's listed CDR3 is given. The chain links TRBV15 to TRBJ2-7; the D segment call TRBD1 is taken from the table without a DNA check. Both ends counted, the CDR3 spans 16 residues. The germline gives CDR1 LNHNV, CDR2 YYDKDF (reference sequence). CDR3 loop: CATSVGPGRGSYEQYF.

This clone was detected only a few times. The chain is built from TRBV7-8 and TRBJ2-2, with TRBD2 as a possible D gene (5 bases). The CDR3 is 16 amino acids. CDR1 and CDR2 from the germline V gene are SGHVS and FQNEAQ. Trimming took 2 bases from V and 0 from J, leaving 10 bases between them. The CDR3 here is CASSLLPGTNTGELFF. CDR3 in DNA: TGTGCCAGCAGCTTATTGCCGGGGACGAACACCGGGGAGCTGTTTTTT. Based on the CDR3 plus reference TRBV7-8 and TRBJ2-2, the full variable domain is GAGVSQSPRYKVAKRGQDVALRCDPISGHVSLFWYQQALGQGPEFLTYFQNEAQLDKSGLPSDRFFAERPEGSVSTLKIQRTQQEDSAVYLCASSLLPGTNTGELFFGEGSRLTVL.

This clone has just a few counts. The chain combines TRBV7-2 with TRBJ2-3, with a weak D call TRBD1 (7 bases). V shed 5 bases and J shed 1 base, with 13 bases lying between them. CDR3 size: 15 residues. Germline CDR1 reads SGHTA; CDR2 reads FQGNSA. Here the CDR3 DNA reads TGTGCCAGCAGCCGACAGGGAGGCGGCACAGATACGCAGTATTTT. This sequence encodes CASSRQGGGTDTQYF.

A few counts support this clone. The gene calls are TRBV18 and TRBJ1-2; the match to TRBD1 covers 7 bases. Trimming at V came to 8 bases and at J to 4 bases, leaving 7 bases not matched to a gene. CDR1 and CDR2 (germline): KGHSH, LQKENI. The CDR3 loop spans 13 amino acids. CDR3 protein: CASSQGGSYGYTF. DNA of the CDR3: TGTGCCAGCAGCCAGGGGGGATCCTATGGCTACACCTTC. Variable domain in full (rest from reference TRBV18 and TRBJ1-2): NAGVMQNPRHLVRRRGQEARLRCSPMKGHSHVYWYRQLPEEGLKFMVYLQKENIIDESGMPKERFSAEFPKEGPSILRIQQVVRGDSAAYFCASSQGGSYGYTFGSGTRLTVV.

This clone occurred a few times. The chain links TRBV15 to TRBJ2-7, with TRBD1 matching 8 bases. The length of the CDR3 is 14 residues. Per the germline V gene, CDR1 is LNHNV and CDR2 is YYDKDF (reference sequence). Trimming at V came to 3 bases and at J to 5 bases, leaving 6 bases not matched to a gene. The CDR3 is CATSRDRVSHEQYF. CDR3 DNA sequence: TGTGCCACCAGCAGGGACAGGGTTAGCCACGAGCAGTACTTC.

The V gene is TRBV7-2, the J gene TRBJ2-3; tentatively, D is TRBD1 (8 bases). The CDR3 loop spans 15 amino acids. Trimming left V 5 bases short and J 3 bases short, with 15 bases between. From germline, CDR1 is SGHTA and CDR2 FQGNSA. This CDR3 reads CASSTLQGGTDTQYF. In nucleotides, the CDR3 is TGTGCCAGCAGCACTTTACAGGGGGGGACAGATACGCAGTATTTT.

The genes are TRBV7-9 and TRBJ1-1; TRBD1 is a possible D gene (6 bases). The CDR3 loop spans 13 amino acids. With 5 bases removed from V and 6 bases from J, the gap between germline ends came to 13 bases. Germline CDR1 SEHNR, CDR2 FQNEAQ (reference sequence). In DNA form, the CDR3 reads TGTGCCAGCAGCCACGGGACAACCGCTGAAGCTTTCTTT. Translated, it gives CASSHGTTAEAFF.